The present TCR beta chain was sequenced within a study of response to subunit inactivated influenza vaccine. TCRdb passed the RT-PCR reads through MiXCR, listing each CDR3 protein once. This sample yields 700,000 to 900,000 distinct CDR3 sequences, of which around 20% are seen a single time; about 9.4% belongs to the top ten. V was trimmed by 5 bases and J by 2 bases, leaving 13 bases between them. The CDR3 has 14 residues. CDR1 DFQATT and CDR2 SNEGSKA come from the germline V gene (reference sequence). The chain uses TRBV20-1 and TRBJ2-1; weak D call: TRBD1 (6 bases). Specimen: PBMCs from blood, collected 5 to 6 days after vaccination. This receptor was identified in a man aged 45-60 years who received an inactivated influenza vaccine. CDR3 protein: CSADGQLTYNEQFF. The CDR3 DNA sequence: TGCAGTGCTGATGGACAGCTCACCTACAATGAGCAGTTCTTC.